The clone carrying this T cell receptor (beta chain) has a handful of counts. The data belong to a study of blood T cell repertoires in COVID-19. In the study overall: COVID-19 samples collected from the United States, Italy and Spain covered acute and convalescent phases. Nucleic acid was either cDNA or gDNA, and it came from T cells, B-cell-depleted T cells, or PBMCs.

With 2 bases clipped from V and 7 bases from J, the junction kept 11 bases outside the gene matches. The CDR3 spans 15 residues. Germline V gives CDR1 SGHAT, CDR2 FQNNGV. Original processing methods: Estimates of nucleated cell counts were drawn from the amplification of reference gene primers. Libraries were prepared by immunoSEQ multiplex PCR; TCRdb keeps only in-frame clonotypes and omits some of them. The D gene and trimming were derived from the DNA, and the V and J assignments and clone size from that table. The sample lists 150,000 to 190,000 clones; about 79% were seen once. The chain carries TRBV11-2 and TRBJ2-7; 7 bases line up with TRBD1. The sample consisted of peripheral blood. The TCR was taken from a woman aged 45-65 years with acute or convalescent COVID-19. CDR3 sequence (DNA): TGTGCCAGCAGCTTATCAAGAGGGGGCCATGGGGAGCAGTACTTC. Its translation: CASSLSRGGHGEQYF.